Given below is one T cell receptor beta chain in context. Its specificity is unknown. This was a deep-level run. Produced via immunoSEQ multiplex PCR; TCRdb's table is partial and in-frame only. There are around 1.9 million clones in the sample; around 95% occur only once, and about 1.6% lies in the top ten. This specimen comes from a study of shared clonotypes between healthy human individuals. Study findings and constraints: As a rule, naive subsets had a larger estimated richness than memory subsets.

CD45RO negativity and positive selection for CCR7 defined naive CD8 cells, a population that excluded terminally differentiated effector memory CD45RA+ cells. This clonotype was obtained from a man younger than 35 in good health. Some clones in this sample may be carry-over from other donors' samples. Source material: naive CD8+ T cells from PBMCs.

Written as DNA, the CDR3 is TGTGCCAGCAGCTTAGTTAGACAGTTTGCCAAAAACATTCAGTACTTC. Residues: CASSLVRQFAKNIQYF. The rearrangement joins TRBV7-9 to TRBJ2-4, with a weak D call TRBD1 (5 bases). Germline CDR1 SEHNR, CDR2 FQNEAQ (reference sequence). Trimming shortened V by 1 base and J by 1 base, and 11 bases separated the two germline ends. The CDR3 has 16 amino acids.